The sequence of this T cell receptor (beta chain) was determined in a study of blood T cell repertoires in COVID-19. Study overall: There were acute and convalescent COVID-19 samples, and they came from the United States, Italy and Spain. In each case, the material was cDNA or gDNA derived from T cells, B-cell-depleted T cells, or PBMCs.

How the authors handled the data: Amplification from reference gene primers served as the basis for estimated nucleated cell counts. Some clones are missing from TCRdb's copy, which holds only in-frame ones; the method was immunoSEQ multiplex PCR. The V and J calls and clone size come from that table; D and trimming were worked out from the DNA. The sample has 400,000 or so clones, roughly 86% seen once. In germline, CDR1 is SGHNT, CDR2 YYREEE (reference sequence). The CDR3 runs 11 residues. Remarks on this clone: Mismatch with germline at one junction end may stem from a read error.

This TCR came from a woman between 40 and 55 years old with acute COVID-19. The sample was PBMCs or T cells enriched from blood (not recorded which). This sequence joins TRBV5-4 and TRBJ2-3; D may be TRBD2 (5 bases). The CDR3 protein is CASSFYGLRDF. DNA of the CDR3: TGTGCCAGCAGCTTTTACGGTTTGAGGGATTTT.